This TCR beta chain was sequenced in a study of PD-1 blockade in classical Hodgkin lymphoma. Every patient experienced relapse after autologous stem cell transplantation, and brentuximab vedotin exposure varied. The germline CDR1 and CDR2 sequences are MNHEY and SMNVEV (reference sequence). V dropped 6 bases and J dropped 0; count of bases not matched to a gene: 11. The CDR3 sequence is 17 residues long. Profiling relied on immunoSEQ multiplex PCR, and the TCRdb table lists in-frame clones only, not all of them. This sample has 55,000 to 80,000 clones, with approximately 90% found just once. The source is a human donor with classical Hodgkin lymphoma. The starting material was peripheral blood mononuclear cells (PBMCs), obtained at baseline. The V call is TRBV27, the J call TRBJ1-5, with 7 bases identical to TRBD1. The CDR3 loop reads CASSRRQGPYSNQPQHF. The CDR3 DNA reads as TGTGCCAGCAGCCGTCGACAGGGCCCGTATAGCAATCAGCCCCAGCATTTT.